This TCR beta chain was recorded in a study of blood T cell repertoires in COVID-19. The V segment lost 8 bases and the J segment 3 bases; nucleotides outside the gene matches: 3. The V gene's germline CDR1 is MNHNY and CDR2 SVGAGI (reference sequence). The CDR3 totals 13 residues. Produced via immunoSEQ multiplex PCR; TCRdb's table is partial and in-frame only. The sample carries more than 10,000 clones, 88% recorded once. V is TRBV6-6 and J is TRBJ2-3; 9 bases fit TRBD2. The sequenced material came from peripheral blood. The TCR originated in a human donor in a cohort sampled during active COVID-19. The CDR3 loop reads CASRREGTDTQYF. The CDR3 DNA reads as TGTGCCAGCCGGCGGGAGGGGACAGATACGCAGTATTTT.